The sequence of this TCR beta chain was determined in a study of cytomegalovirus exposure and HLA in healthy donors. The PCR made use of 60 Vbeta and 13 Jbeta primers. Profiling relied on immunoSEQ multiplex PCR, and the TCRdb table lists in-frame clones only, not all of them. The table has under 200,000 clones, around 79% seen once. There are 16 residues in the CDR3. Per the germline V gene, CDR1 is GTSNPN and CDR2 is SVGIG (reference sequence). V gave up 3 bases and J gave up 4 bases; unmatched junction bases: 15. Sequenced input: PBMCs. The V call is TRBV30, the J call TRBJ2-7; 7 positions agree with TRBD2. The source of this sequence is a male donor in good health and CMV-seropositive. The CDR3 sequence is CAWREILADYPYEQYF. The CDR3 coding sequence is TGTGCCTGGAGGGAAATCCTAGCGGACTATCCTTACGAGCAGTACTTC.